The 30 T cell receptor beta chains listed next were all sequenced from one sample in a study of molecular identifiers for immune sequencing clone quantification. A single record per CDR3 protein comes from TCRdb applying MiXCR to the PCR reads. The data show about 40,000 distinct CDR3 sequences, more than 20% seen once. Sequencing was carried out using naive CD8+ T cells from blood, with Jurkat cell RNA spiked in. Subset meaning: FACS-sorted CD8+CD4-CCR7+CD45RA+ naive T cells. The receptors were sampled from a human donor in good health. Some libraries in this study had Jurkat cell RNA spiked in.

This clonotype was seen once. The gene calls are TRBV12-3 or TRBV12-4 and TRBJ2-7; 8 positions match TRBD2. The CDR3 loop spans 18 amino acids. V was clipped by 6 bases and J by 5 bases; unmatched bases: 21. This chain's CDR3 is CASSLSVSAGTRWHEQYF. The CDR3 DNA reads TGTGCCAGCAGCCTGTCGGTATCCGCCGGGACTAGGTGGCACGAGCAGTACTTC.

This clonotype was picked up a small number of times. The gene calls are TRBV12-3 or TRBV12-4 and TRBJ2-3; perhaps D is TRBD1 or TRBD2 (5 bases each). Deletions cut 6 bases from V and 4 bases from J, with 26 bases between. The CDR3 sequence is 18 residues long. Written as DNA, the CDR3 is TGTGCCAGCAGCCGCGGTACCGGGACCGAAGGGTACGCAGATACGCAGTATTTT. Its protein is CASSRGTGTEGYADTQYF.

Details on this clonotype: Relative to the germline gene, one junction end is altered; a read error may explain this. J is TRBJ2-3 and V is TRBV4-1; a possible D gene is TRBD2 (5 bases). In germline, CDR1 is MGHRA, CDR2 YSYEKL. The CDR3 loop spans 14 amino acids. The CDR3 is CASSQVLGSAQRCF. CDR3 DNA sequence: TGCGCCAGCAGCCAAGTATTGGGGTCTGCCCAGCGGTGTTTT.

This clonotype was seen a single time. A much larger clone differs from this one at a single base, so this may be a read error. The CDR3 DNA reads as TGTACCAGCAGCTTATACTCGAGCGGGACACAGACGGCTCAGTATTTT. Translated, it gives CTSSLYSSGTQTAQYF. The chain has TRBV13 and TRBJ2-3, with a possible D match to TRBD2 (7 bases). The CDR3 spans 16 residues. Germline CDR1 reads PRHDT; CDR2 reads FYEKMQ (reference sequence).

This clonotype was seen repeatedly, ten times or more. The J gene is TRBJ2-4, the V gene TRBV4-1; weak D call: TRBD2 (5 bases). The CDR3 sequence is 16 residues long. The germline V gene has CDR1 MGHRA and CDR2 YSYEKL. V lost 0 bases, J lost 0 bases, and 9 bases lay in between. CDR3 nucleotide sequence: TGCGCCAGCAGCCAAGAACCTAGCCTAGCCAAAAACATTCAGTACTTC. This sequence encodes CASSQEPSLAKNIQYF.

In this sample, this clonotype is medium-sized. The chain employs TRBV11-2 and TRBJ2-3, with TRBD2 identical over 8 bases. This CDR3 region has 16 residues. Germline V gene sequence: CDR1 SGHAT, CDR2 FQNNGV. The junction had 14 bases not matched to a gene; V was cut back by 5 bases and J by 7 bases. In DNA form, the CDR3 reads TGTGCCAGCAGCCACTACGGAGGTAGCGGGGTAAATACGCAGTATTTT. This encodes CASSHYGGSGVNTQYF.

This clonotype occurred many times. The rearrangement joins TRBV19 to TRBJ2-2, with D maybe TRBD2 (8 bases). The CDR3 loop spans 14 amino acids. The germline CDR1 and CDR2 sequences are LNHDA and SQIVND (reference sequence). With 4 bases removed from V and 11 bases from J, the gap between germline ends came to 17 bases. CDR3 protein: CASSTGRDSRELFF. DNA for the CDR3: TGTGCCAGTAGTACCGGGAGGGACAGCCGCGAGCTGTTTTTT.

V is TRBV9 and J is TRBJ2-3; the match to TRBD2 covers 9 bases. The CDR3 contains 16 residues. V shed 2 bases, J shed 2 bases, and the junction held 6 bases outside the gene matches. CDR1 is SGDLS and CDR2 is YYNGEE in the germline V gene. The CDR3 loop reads CASSVGTSLNTDTQYF. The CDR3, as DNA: TGTGCCAGCAGCGTCGGGACTAGCCTAAACACAGATACGCAGTATTTT.

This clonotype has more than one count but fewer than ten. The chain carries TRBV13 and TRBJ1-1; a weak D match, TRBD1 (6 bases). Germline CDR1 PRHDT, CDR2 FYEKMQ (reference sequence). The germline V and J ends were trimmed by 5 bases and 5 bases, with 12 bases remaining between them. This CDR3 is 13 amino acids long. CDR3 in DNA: TGTGCCAGCAGCGAACAGGGATGGACTGAAGCTTTCTTT. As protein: CASSEQGWTEAFF.

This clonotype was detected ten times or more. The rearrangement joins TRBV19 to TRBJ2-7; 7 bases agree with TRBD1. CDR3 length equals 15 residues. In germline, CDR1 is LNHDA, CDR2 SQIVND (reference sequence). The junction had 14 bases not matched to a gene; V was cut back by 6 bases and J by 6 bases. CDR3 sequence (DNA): TGTGCCAGTAGCGCAAGGACAGGCAGGGGCCGCGAGCAGTACTTC. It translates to CASSARTGRGREQYF.

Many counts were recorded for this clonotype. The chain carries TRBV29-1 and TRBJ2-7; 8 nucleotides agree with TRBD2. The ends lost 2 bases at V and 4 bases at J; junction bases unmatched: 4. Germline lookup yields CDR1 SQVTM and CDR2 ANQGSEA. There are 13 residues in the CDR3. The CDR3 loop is CSVEIAGSYEQYF. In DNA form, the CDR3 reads TGCAGCGTTGAAATAGCGGGAAGTTACGAGCAGTACTTC.

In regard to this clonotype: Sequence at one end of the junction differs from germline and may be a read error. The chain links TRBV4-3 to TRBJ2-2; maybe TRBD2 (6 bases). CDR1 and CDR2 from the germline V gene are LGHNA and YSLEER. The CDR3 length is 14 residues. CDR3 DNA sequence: TGCGCCAGCAGCCAAGAACAGAAGACCGGGGGGCTGTTTTTT. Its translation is CASSQEQKTGGLFF.

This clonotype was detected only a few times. DNA for the CDR3: TGTGCCAGCAGTCCGAGGGCCAACTATGGCTACACCTTC. Protein: CASSPRANYGYTF. The chain carries TRBV12-3 or TRBV12-4 and TRBJ1-2; D is ambiguous. This CDR3 spans 13 amino acids. V lost 5 bases and J 2 bases, leaving 9 bases between the germline ends.

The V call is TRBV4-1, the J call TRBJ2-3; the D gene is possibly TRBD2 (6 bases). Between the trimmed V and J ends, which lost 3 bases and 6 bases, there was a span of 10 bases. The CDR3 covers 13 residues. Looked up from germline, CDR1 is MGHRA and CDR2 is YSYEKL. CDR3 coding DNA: TGCGCCAGCAGCCAGGGGGACTTGGATACGCAGTATTTT. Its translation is CASSQGDLDTQYF.

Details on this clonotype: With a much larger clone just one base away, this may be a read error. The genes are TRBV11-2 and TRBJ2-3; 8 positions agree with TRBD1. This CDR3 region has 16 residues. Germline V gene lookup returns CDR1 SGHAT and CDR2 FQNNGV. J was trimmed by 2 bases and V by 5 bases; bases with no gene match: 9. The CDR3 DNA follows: TGTGCCAGCAGCCCCTCGACAGGGGCGGTCACAGATACGCAGTATTTT. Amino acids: CASSPSTGAVTDTQYF.

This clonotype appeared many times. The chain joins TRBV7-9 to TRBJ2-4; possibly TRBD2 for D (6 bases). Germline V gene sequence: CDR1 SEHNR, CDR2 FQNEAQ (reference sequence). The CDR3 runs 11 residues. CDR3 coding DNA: TGTGCAACAGACCGGGAGAACATTCAGTACTTC. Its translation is CATDRENIQYF.

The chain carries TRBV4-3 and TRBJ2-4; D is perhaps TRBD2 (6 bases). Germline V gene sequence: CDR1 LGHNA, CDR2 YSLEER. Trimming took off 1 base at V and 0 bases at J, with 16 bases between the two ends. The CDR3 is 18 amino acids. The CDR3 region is CASSQGVGGWGAKNIQYF. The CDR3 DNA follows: TGCGCCAGCAGCCAAGGAGTTGGGGGGTGGGGAGCCAAAAACATTCAGTACTTC.

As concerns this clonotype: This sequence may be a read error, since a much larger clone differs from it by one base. The CDR3 sequence is CASSTLGEEETQYF. DNA for the CDR3: TGTGCCAGCAGTACACTCGGGGAGGAAGAGACCCAGTACTTC. V usage is TRBV12-3 or TRBV12-4 and J usage is TRBJ2-5; D is possibly TRBD2 (6 bases). Trimming stripped 5 bases from V and 3 bases from J, with 13 bases between. CDR3 size: 14 residues.

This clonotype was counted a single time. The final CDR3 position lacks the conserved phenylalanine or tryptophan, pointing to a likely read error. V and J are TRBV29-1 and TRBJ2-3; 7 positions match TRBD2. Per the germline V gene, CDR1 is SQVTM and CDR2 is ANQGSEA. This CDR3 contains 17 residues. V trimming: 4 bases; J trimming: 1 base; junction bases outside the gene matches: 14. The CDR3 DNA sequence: TGCAGCGTTGCCGGGACTTGCGGGAGAGGGGGCACAGATACGCAGTATCTT. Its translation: CSVAGTCGRGGTDTQYL.

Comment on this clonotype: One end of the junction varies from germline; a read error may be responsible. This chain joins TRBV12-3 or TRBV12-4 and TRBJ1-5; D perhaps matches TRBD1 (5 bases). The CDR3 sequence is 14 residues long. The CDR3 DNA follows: TGTGCCAGCAGTTTGGGGGATGCGGGTCAGCCCCCGCATTTT. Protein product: CASSLGDAGQPPHF.

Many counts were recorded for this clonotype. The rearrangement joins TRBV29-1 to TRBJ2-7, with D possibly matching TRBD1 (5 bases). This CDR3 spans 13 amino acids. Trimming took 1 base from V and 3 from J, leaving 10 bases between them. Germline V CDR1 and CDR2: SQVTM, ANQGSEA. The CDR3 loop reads CSVEGGRNYEQYF. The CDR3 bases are TGCAGCGTTGAAGGGGGCCGAAACTACGAGCAGTACTTC.

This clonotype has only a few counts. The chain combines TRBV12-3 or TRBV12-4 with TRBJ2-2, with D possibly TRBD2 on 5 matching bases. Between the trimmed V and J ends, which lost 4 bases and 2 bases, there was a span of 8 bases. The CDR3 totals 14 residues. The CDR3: CASSSGINTGELFF. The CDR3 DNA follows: TGTGCCAGCAGTTCCGGGATTAACACCGGGGAGCTGTTTTTT.

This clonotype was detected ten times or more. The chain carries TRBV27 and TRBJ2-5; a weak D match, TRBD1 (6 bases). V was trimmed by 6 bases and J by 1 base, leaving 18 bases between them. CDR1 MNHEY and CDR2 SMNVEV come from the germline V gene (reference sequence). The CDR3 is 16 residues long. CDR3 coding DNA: TGTGCCAGCAGACCAAACAGGGCTGGGGCCCAAGAGACCCAGTACTTC. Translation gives CASRPNRAGAQETQYF.

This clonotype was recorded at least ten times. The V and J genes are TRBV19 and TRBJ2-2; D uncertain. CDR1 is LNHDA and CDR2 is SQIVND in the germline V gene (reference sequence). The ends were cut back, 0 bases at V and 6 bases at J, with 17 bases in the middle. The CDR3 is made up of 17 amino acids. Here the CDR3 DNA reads TGTGCCAGTAGTATAGATCCGGGCAGCTACGAGTCCGGGGAGCTGTTTTTT. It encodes CASSIDPGSYESGELFF.

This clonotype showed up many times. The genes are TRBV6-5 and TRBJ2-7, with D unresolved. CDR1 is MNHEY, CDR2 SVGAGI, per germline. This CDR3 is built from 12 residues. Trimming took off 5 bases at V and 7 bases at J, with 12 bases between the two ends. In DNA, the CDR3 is TGTGCCAGCAGTCCGGACGGTCTGGAGCAGTACTTC. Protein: CASSPDGLEQYF.

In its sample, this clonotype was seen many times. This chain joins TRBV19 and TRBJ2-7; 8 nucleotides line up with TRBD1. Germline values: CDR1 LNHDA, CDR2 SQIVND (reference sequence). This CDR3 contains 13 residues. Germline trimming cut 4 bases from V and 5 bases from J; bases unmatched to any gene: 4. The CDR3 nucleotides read TGTGCCAGTAGTAGGACAGGGTTTAACGAGCAGTACTTC. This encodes CASSRTGFNEQYF.

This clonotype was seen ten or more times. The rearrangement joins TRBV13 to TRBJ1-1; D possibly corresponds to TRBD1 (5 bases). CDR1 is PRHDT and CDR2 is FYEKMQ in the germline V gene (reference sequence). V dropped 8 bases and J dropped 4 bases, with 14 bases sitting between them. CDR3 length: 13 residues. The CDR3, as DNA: TGTGCCAGCGCGGGGGGGGGTACCACTGAAGCTTTCTTT. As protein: CASAGGGTTEAFF.

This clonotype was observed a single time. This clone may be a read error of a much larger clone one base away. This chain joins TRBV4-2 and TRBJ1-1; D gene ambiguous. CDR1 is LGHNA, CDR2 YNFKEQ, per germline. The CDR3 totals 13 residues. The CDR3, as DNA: TGTGCCACCGTCCCCCCAGCGGGCACTGAAGCTTCCTTT. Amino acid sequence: CATVPPAGTEASF.

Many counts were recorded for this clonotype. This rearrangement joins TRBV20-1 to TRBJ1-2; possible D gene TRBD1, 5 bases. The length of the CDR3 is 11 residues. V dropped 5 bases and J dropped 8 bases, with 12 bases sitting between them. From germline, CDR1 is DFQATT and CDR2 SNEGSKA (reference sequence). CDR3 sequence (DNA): TGCAGTGCTCGGACACAAGAGGGCTACACCTTC. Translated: CSARTQEGYTF.

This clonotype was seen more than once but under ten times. In nucleotides, the CDR3 is TGTGCCAGCAGCGTAGGGTCCGGGAGTTTTTACAATGAGCAGTTCTTC. Translating gives CASSVGSGSFYNEQFF. V and J are TRBV9 and TRBJ2-1, with D possibly being TRBD2 (6 bases). The CDR3 runs to 16 residues. Germline values: CDR1 SGDLS, CDR2 YYNGEE. V was clipped by 0 bases and J by 4 bases, with 14 bases between them.